This TCR beta chain was captured in a study of CD8 T cells in Susac syndrome. RNA was extracted with the RNeasy kit, and a quantity of roughly 0.5 to 1 ug was reverse transcribed using random hexamers. Multiplex immunoSEQ PCR targeted 54 Vbeta and 13 Jbeta TCR beta segments. MiXCR was run by TCRdb on the immunoSEQ multiplex PCR reads, yielding one entry per CDR3 protein. The sample has some 150,000 distinct CDR3 sequences, approximately 93% seen once; the top ten hold roughly 0.27%. Sequencing of TCR beta drew on CD8+ and CD4+ T cells from blood. The controls, all healthy donors, were matched for age and sex. V was clipped by 2 bases and J by 1 base, with 11 bases between them. The CDR3 is 15 amino acids. Per the germline V gene, CDR1 is MNHEY and CDR2 is SMNVEV (reference sequence).

Sequencing was performed on CD8+ T cells from PBMCs. The sequence was obtained from a human donor in good health. This chain joins TRBV27 and TRBJ1-2, with unresolved D. This CDR3 reads CASSLKAALNYGYTF. CDR3 nucleotides: TGTGCCAGCAGTTTAAAGGCAGCACTTAACTATGGCTACACCTTC.